This T cell receptor beta chain was sequenced in a study of T cell responses to AZD1222 COVID-19 vaccine. The repertoire was sequenced with immunoSEQ multiplex PCR; TCRdb's copy has only in-frame clones and lacks some. The table lists 120,000 or so clones, 70% to 90% of them singletons. Germline CDR1 reads SGHRS; CDR2 reads YFSETQ. This CDR3 region has 11 residues. The V end was cut by 7 bases, the J end by 5 bases, with 10 bases between. Notes on the study in general: White British ancestry dominated among donors, who included more females, and clonal diversity was possibly underestimated. Only a handful of AZD1222 recipients tested seropositive at baseline. Mapped onto spike, vaccine-associated CD4 TCRs spanned it and were dominant at 160-218 and 743-854.

Only one count was recorded for this clone. Its antigen remains unidentified. The receptor was isolated from an adult in good health. The sequences come from peripheral blood, collected on day 0 of AZD1222 vaccination. The rearrangement links TRBV5-1 to TRBJ2-7; D might be TRBD2 (6 bases). DNA of the CDR3: TGCGCCAGCCGATGGGGGGACGAGCAGTACTTC. Protein product: CASRWGDEQYF.